One sample yielded the 10 T cell receptor beta chains listed below, sequenced in a study of tumor and adjacent non-tumor tissue in lung cancer. This sample's RNA came from whole unsorted tissue. The normal lung tissue was taken more than 3 cm from the tumor edge. TCRbeta libraries were built with three rounds of nested PCR, modified from ARM-PCR. One entry per CDR3 protein results from TCRdb running MiXCR on the multiplex PCR reads. Of about 98,000 distinct CDR3 sequences listed, around three quarters are singletons. The specimen sequenced was distant non-tumor lung tissue. The receptors derive from a man aged 55 to 70 with small cell lung cancer.

The chain joins TRBV10-3 to TRBJ1-2; maybe TRBD1 (6 bases). Between the trimmed V and J ends, which lost 5 bases and 4 bases, there was a span of 17 bases. The CDR3 spans 15 residues. Germline-derived CDR1 and CDR2 are ENHRY and SYGVKD. The CDR3: CAISSARTDVYGYTF. The CDR3 DNA reads TGTGCCATCAGTTCAGCCAGGACAGATGTCTATGGCTACACCTTC.

This clonotype was found a few times. A junction boundary mismatches the germline segment, possibly from a read error. The rearrangement uses TRBV5-1 and TRBJ1-1; the match to TRBD1 covers 7 bases. There are 14 residues in the CDR3. Germline CDR1 and CDR2: SGHRS and YFSETQ. CDR3 bases: TGCGCCAGCACATTATTGCAGGGGGACACTAAAGCTTTCTTT. As protein: CASTLLQGDTKAFF. The full variable domain, rest sourced from reference TRBV5-1 and TRBJ1-1, is KAGVTQTPRYLIKTRGQQVTLSCSPISGHRSVSWYQQTPGQGLQFLFEYFSETQRNKGNFPGRFSGRQFSNSRSEMNVSTLELGDSALYLCASTLLQGDTKAFFGQGTRLTVV.

For this clonotype: A read error may produce the germline difference seen at one junction end. This chain links TRBV11-2 with TRBJ2-1; D is undetermined. The CDR3 consists of 13 residues. Germline-derived CDR1 and CDR2 are SGHAT and FQNNGV. CDR3 coding DNA: TGTGCCTGCAGCTTAGTGTGGTACAATGAGCAGTTCTTC. Translating gives CACSLVWYNEQFF.

Notes on this clonotype: The junction departs from germline at one end; a sequencing error may be responsible. The J gene is TRBJ2-1, the V gene TRBV4-1; 10 bases match TRBD2. The germline V gene encodes CDR1 MGHRA and CDR2 YSYEKL. The CDR3 length is 17 residues. The CDR3 DNA reads TGTGACAGCAGCCAAGAGGCTAGCGGGAGTTCCTACAATGAGCAGTTCTTC. It codes for CDSSQEASGSSYNEQFF.

The CDR3: CANTPYYLYQETQYF. The DNA of the CDR3 is TGTGCCAACACCCCGTACTACCTGTACCAAGAGACCCAGTACTTC. The chain is built from TRBV6-5 and TRBJ2-5; unclear D gene. Germline CDR1 is MNHEY and CDR2 is SVGAGI. V shed 10 bases and J shed 0 bases, with 18 bases lying between them. This CDR3 is built from 15 residues.

The gene calls are TRBV20-1 and TRBJ2-7; TRBD2 matches at 8 bases. Unmatched junction bases numbered 14, after V lost 0 bases and J lost 4 bases. The CDR3 totals 17 residues. Looked up from germline, CDR1 is DFQATT and CDR2 is SNEGSKA (reference sequence). CDR3 nucleotides: TGCAGTGCTAGAGATGATCGGACTAGCTGGGGTCTATACGAGCAGTACTTC. It specifies CSARDDRTSWGLYEQYF.

The chain joins TRBV11-1 to TRBJ2-1; D gene unclear. CDR1 and CDR2 (germline): SGHAT, FQDESV (reference sequence). Trimming left V 1 base short and J 12 bases short, with 19 bases between. The CDR3 has 15 amino acids. The CDR3 region is CASSLGHISLHVQFF. In DNA form, the CDR3 reads TGTGCCAGCAGCTTAGGACATATAAGTCTTCATGTGCAGTTCTTC.

As concerns this clonotype: This is likely an artifact of a read error, given a far larger clone one base away. This chain connects TRBV11-2 to TRBJ2-3, with D possibly being TRBD1 or TRBD2 (5 bases each). The CDR3 totals 16 residues. V was pared by 5 bases and J by 1 base, with 16 bases between. Germline CDR1 reads SGHAT; CDR2 reads FQNNGV. As DNA, the CDR3 is TGTGCCAGCAGCACCCTACCGGGACGGGGCACAGATACGCAGTATTTT. Its translation: CASSTLPGRGTDTQYF.

With respect to this clonotype: A much larger clone lies a single base off, so this may be a read error. V is TRBV24-1 and J is TRBJ2-3; possibly TRBD1 for D (5 bases). This CDR3 region has 13 residues. The germline V gene has CDR1 KGHDR and CDR2 SFDVKD. The CDR3 DNA is TGTGCCAGCAGTGATTCAGGGACAGATACGCAGTATTTT. Its protein is CASSDSGTDTQYF.

This clonotype appeared once. The chain has TRBV11-2 and TRBJ2-1; D is uncertain. The CDR3 is made up of 13 amino acids. Trimming took off 10 bases at V and 5 bases at J, with 15 bases between the two ends. Looked up from germline, CDR1 is SGHAT and CDR2 is FQNNGV. The CDR3 is CAIDLGRNNEQFF. The CDR3 nucleotides read TGTGCCATCGACTTAGGGCGCAACAATGAGCAGTTCTTC.